These 16 T cell receptor delta chains share one sample of origin, sequenced in a study of fetal and pediatric gammadelta thymocytes (dated by TCRdb to between 2022 and 2023). Data came from an Illumina MiSeq. Identical DNA sequences were merged into single rows after TCRdb reprocessed the public reads with CATT. This sample has about 620 delta-chain clones in its table, and around a third of those were observed once. The ten largest clones take up 20% of the sample. Sequencing input: Vgamma9Vdelta2 gamma-delta T cells from the thymus. The cell subset or site tag for this specimen amounts to: sorted CD3+gammadeltaTCR+Vgamma9+Vdelta2+ thymocytes. All receptors come from a child who underwent cardiac surgery and was recorded as healthy.

Of note for this clone: A read error may explain this, as a much larger clone is one base away. V gene TRDV2 combines with J gene TRDJ3, with TRDD3 matching over 8 bases. Here the J gene was assigned by germline matching of the DNA, as TCRdb has none. Germline V lookup: CDR1 GEAIGNYY, CDR2 EKD. V lost 3 bases and J lost 0; bases outside the gene matches: 6. The CDR3 runs 18 residues. CDR3 bases: TGTGCCTGTGACTCTACGGGGGGATACTCCTGGGACACCCGACAGATGTTTTTC. Encoded protein: CACDSTGGYSWDTRQMFF.

As concerns this clone: A far larger clone is one nucleotide away, so this likely arose from a read error. There is no J gene call, but TRDV2 is given as the V gene; the table gives TRDD3 as D, unverified against the DNA. The CDR3 is 14 amino acids. Germline CDR1 GEAIGNYY, CDR2 EKD. Written as DNA, the CDR3 is TGTGCCTGTGACACCTGGGGGATAACCGATAAACGCATCTTT. Protein sequence: CACDTWGITDKRIF.

As for this clone: The protein TCRdb lists belongs to a much larger clone and differs from this DNA's translation at residue 12, which points to a read error; the protein shown is made from the DNA. The genes are TRDV2 and TRDJ3; D might be TRDD3 (6 bases). The J gene, not given by TCRdb, was assigned here from a germline match of the nucleotide sequence. This CDR3 is built from 17 residues. From germline, CDR1 is GEAIGNYY and CDR2 EKD. This CDR3 is CACDRTGSSWDSRQMFF. The DNA of the CDR3 is TGTGCCTGTGACCGTACTGGGAGCTCCTGGGACTCCCGACAGATGTTTTTC.

This clone rates as large (0.1 to 1%). V is TRDV2 and J is TRDJ3; TRDD3 matches 10 bases. Germline-derived CDR1 and CDR2 are GEAIGNYY and EKD. This CDR3 region has 19 residues. The V segment lost 0 bases and the J segment 3 bases; nucleotides outside the gene matches: 7. DNA of the CDR3: TGTGCCTGTGACACCGTAACTGGGGGATCCCACTGGGACACCCGACAGATGTTTTTC. Translation: CACDTVTGGSHWDTRQMFF.

The gene calls are TRDV2 and TRDJ3, with 9 bases lining up with TRDD3. TCRdb lists no J gene, so it was determined here by aligning the DNA to germline. The CDR3 sequence is 20 residues long. V lost 5 bases, J lost 0 bases, and 13 bases stayed unmatched. Germline loops: CDR1 GEAIGNYY, CDR2 EKD. The CDR3 here is CACALITGDTLSWDTRQMFF. CDR3 DNA: TGTGCCTGTGCCCTAATAACTGGGGATACGCTCTCCTGGGACACCCGACAGATGTTTTTC.

A single count supports this clone. Since a far larger clone is one base different, this is likely a read error. Within the sample, other DNA sequences also encode this same CDR3. The rearrangement joins TRDV2 to TRDJ1; 7 bases align to TRDD3. Here the J gene was assigned by germline matching of the DNA, as TCRdb has none. From germline, CDR1 is GEAIGNYY and CDR2 EKD. CDR3 length equals 16 residues. For the CDR3, the DNA is TGTGCCTGTGACATGGACCTACTGGGGACCACCGACAAACTCATCTTT. This codes for CACDMDLLGTTDKLIF.

A remark on this clone: This could be a read error, since a much larger clone is one nucleotide away. The chain combines TRDV2 with TRDJ3; 11 nucleotides line up with TRDD3. There are 18 residues in the CDR3. V lost 3 bases and J lost 11; bases outside the gene matches: 14. Germline values: CDR1 GEAIGNYY, CDR2 EKD. The CDR3: CACDAGGLGDNEARQMFF. The CDR3 bases are TGTGCCTGTGACGCCGGAGGACTGGGGGATAACGAAGCCCGACAGATGTTTTTC.

This clone was picked up a small number of times. Since a much larger clone is just one base distant, this may be a read error. The rearrangement joins TRDV2 to TRDJ1; 10 bases align to TRDD3. V trimming: 6 bases; J trimming: 0 bases; junction bases outside the gene matches: 15. The germline V gene encodes CDR1 GEAIGNYY and CDR2 EKD. The CDR3 sequence is 18 residues long. CDR3 nucleotide sequence: TGTGCCTGTAACCAAAGGGTGACTGGGGGATTGTACACCGATAAACTCATCTTT. It encodes CACNQRVTGGLYTDKLIF.

A word on this clone: A far larger clone is a single base away, which makes a read error likely. The V call is TRDV2, the J call TRDJ1; TRDD3 is a possible D gene (5 bases). TCRdb lists no J gene, so it was determined here by aligning the DNA to germline. This CDR3 contains 20 residues. CDR1 is GEAIGNYY, CDR2 EKD, per germline. The V end lost 0 bases, the J end lost 4 bases, and 29 bases lay between the germline ends. The CDR3: CACDTGITSQPNLYNDKLIF. The CDR3 DNA reads TGTGCCTGTGACACCGGGATTACCTCCCAACCGAACCTGTACAACGATAAACTCATCTTT.

This clone showed up just a few times. Possible read error: a much larger clone is one base away. J is TRDJ1 and V is TRDV2; possible D gene TRDD3, 6 bases. The CDR3 covers 19 residues. The V end was cut by 0 bases, the J end by 0 bases, with 22 bases between. Germline assignment: CDR1 GEAIGNYY and CDR2 EKD. CDR3 nucleotides: TGTGCCTGTGACACCGTTAATCGAGAGATACGGGAGGACACCGATAAACTCATCTTT. Translation: CACDTVNREIREDTDKLIF.

By share, this clone counts as medium-sized. This may be a read error: a much more frequent sequence differs by one nucleotide. This chain uses TRDV2 with TRDJ1; D not resolved. Per the germline V gene, CDR1 is GEAIGNYY and CDR2 is EKD. V lost 2 bases, J lost 0 bases, and 3 bases lay in between. This CDR3 comprises 12 residues. The CDR3 here is CACDMDTDKLIF. CDR3 nucleotide sequence: TGTGCCTGTGACATGGACACCGATAAACTCATCTTT.

This clone counts as large. J is TRDJ3 and V is TRDV2, with 7 bases that match TRDD3. The CDR3 runs to 18 residues. V lost 0 bases, J lost 0 bases, and 4 bases stayed unmatched. From germline, CDR1 is GEAIGNYY and CDR2 EKD. CDR3: CACDTWGYDSWDTRQMFF. DNA for the CDR3: TGTGCCTGTGACACCTGGGGATATGACTCCTGGGACACCCGACAGATGTTTTTC.

This clone came up a few times. A far larger clone is a single base away, which makes a read error likely. V is TRDV2 and J is TRDJ1, with TRDD3 matching 10 bases. From germline, CDR1 is GEAIGNYY and CDR2 EKD. With 3 bases clipped from V and 4 bases from J, the junction kept 4 bases outside the gene matches. This CDR3 has 14 residues. CDR3 residues: CACDPWGIIDKLIF. In nucleotides, the CDR3 is TGTGCCTGTGACCCCTGGGGGATAATCGATAAACTCATCTTT.

This rearrangement joins TRDV2 to TRDJ3; 8 bases fit TRDD3. Germline matching of the DNA provided the J gene here, since TCRdb leaves it blank. Germline values: CDR1 GEAIGNYY, CDR2 EKD. CDR3 length: 18 residues. The V and J ends lost 5 bases and 1 base, in that order; junction bases with no gene match: 9. The DNA for the CDR3 is TGTGCCTGTGCTGACACCGCTGGGGGATCCTGGGACACCCGACAGATGTTTTTC. This encodes CACADTAGGSWDTRQMFF.

In this sample, this clone is large (0.1 to 1%). The chain links TRDV2 to TRDJ3, with 9 positions matching TRDD3. This CDR3 is built from 19 residues. In germline, CDR1 is GEAIGNYY, CDR2 EKD. The V gene end was trimmed by 2 bases and the J gene end by 0 bases; junction bases not matched to a gene: 7. Here the CDR3 reads CACDRLGESSSWDTRQMFF. CDR3 nucleotides: TGTGCCTGTGACAGACTGGGGGAGTCCAGCTCCTGGGACACCCGACAGATGTTTTTC.

This clone rates as large. The gene calls are TRDV2 and TRDJ3, with 8 positions matching TRDD3. CDR1 is GEAIGNYY and CDR2 is EKD in the germline V gene. CDR3 size: 19 residues. The V segment lost 0 bases and the J segment 0 bases; nucleotides outside the gene matches: 6. The CDR3: CACDTLLGASSWDTRQMFF. CDR3 DNA: TGTGCCTGTGACACCCTACTGGGGGCTAGCTCCTGGGACACCCGACAGATGTTTTTC.